The next 16 T cell receptor beta chains were all read from a single sample in a study of T cell responses to AZD1222 COVID-19 vaccine. Generated by immunoSEQ multiplex PCR, the TCRdb table keeps only in-frame clones and is missing some. The table has around 130,000 clones, 88% seen once. The specimen was peripheral blood, collected on day 0 of AZD1222 vaccination. These receptors were collected from an adult in good health.

V gene TRBV4-2 combines with J gene TRBJ2-7; tentative D call: TRBD1 (6 bases). The CDR3 length is 16 residues. CDR1 and CDR2 (germline): LGHNA, YNFKEQ. The V gene lost 3 bases and the J gene lost 1 base, with 16 bases spanning the gap. CDR3 amino acids: CASSQGSGAPSYEQYF. The CDR3 region has the DNA TGTGCCAGCAGCCAGGGATCAGGGGCCCCGTCCTACGAGCAGTACTTC.

V is TRBV5-4 and J is TRBJ2-7, with D possibly TRBD1 on 6 matching bases. Looked up from germline, CDR1 is SGHNT and CDR2 is YYREEE (reference sequence). The CDR3 loop spans 14 amino acids. V lost 0 bases, J lost 2 bases, and 9 bases lay in between. In nucleotides, the CDR3 is TGTGCCAGCAGCTTGGGACAGGAGCCCTACGAGCAGTACTTC. Translating gives CASSLGQEPYEQYF.

J is TRBJ2-3 and V is TRBV9; no firm D call. The V and J ends lost 0 bases and 7 bases respectively, with 18 bases between them. The CDR3 runs to 16 residues. Germline values: CDR1 SGDLS, CDR2 YYNGEE. The CDR3 DNA reads TGTGCCAGCAGCGTAGCTGGAGACATTGAATCCAATACGCAGTATTTT. As protein: CASSVAGDIESNTQYF.

The chain recombines TRBV9 with TRBJ2-7; the match to TRBD1 covers 7 bases. Germline assignment: CDR1 SGDLS and CDR2 YYNGEE. This CDR3 is built from 14 residues. Losses at the gene ends were 1 base for V and 3 bases for J; bases not matched to a gene: 4. This CDR3 reads CASSVTGTDYEQYF. The CDR3 DNA reads TGTGCCAGCAGCGTAACCGGGACAGACTACGAGCAGTACTTC.

This rearrangement joins TRBV2 to TRBJ1-1, with 8 bases aligning to TRBD1. Germline V CDR1 and CDR2: SNHLY, FYNNEI. This CDR3 region has 14 residues. With 4 bases clipped from V and 4 bases from J, the junction kept 5 bases outside the gene matches. The CDR3 loop reads CASSAMQGATEAFF. CDR3 nucleotides: TGTGCCAGCAGTGCAATGCAGGGGGCCACTGAAGCTTTCTTT.

This clone was seen a few times. The chain has TRBV18 and TRBJ2-7; 12 bases map to TRBD2. Germline CDR1 KGHSH, CDR2 LQKENI. CDR3 length: 18 residues. J gave up 0 bases and V 1 base, and 7 bases lay outside the gene matches. CDR3 nucleotides: TGTGCCAGCTCACCACTTCCGGGACTAGCGGGTAGCTCCTACGAGCAGTACTTC. It codes for CASSPLPGLAGSSYEQYF. Full variable domain (remainder filled in from reference TRBV18 and TRBJ2-7): NAGVMQNPRHLVRRRGQEARLRCSPMKGHSHVYWYRQLPEEGLKFMVYLQKENIIDESGMPKERFSAEFPKEGPSILRIQQVVRGDSAAYFCASSPLPGLAGSSYEQYFGPGTRLTVT.

This clone appeared a single time. V usage is TRBV19 and J usage is TRBJ1-1, with D perhaps TRBD1 (6 bases). The CDR3 sequence is 16 residues long. Trimming cost V 7 bases and J 0 bases, with 18 bases left between them. Germline V lookup: CDR1 LNHDA, CDR2 SQIVND (reference sequence). The CDR3 is CASTAPRGAVNTEAFF. CDR3 sequence (DNA): TGTGCCAGTACGGCACCCAGGGGCGCGGTGAACACTGAAGCTTTCTTT.

The chain employs TRBV11-3 and TRBJ2-7; D might be TRBD1 (7 bases). With 4 bases removed from V and 6 bases from J, the gap between germline ends came to 19 bases. This CDR3 region has 15 residues. CDR1 and CDR2 (germline): SGHNT, YENEEA. CDR3 protein: CASSSPTGRSTEQYF. The CDR3 nucleotides read TGTGCCAGCAGCTCACCGACAGGGAGGTCTACCGAGCAGTACTTC.

This sequence joins TRBV7-9 and TRBJ1-4; 7 nucleotides agree with TRBD1. In germline, CDR1 is SEHNR, CDR2 FQNEAQ (reference sequence). The CDR3 is 15 residues long. V dropped 3 bases and J dropped 4; count of bases not matched to a gene: 5. The CDR3 loop is CASSLPGGDNEKLFF. In DNA form, the CDR3 reads TGTGCCAGCAGCTTGCCAGGGGGGGATAATGAAAAACTGTTTTTT.

In its sample, this clone was seen once. J is TRBJ2-5 and V is TRBV27; 9 nucleotides agree with TRBD1. CDR1 and CDR2 (germline): MNHEY, SMNVEV (reference sequence). This CDR3 has 17 amino acids. V lost 3 bases, J lost 4 bases, and 12 bases stayed unmatched. The CDR3 DNA follows: TGTGCCAGCAGTTTTAAAAAGGACAGGGGTTACAGAGAGACCCAGTACTTC. This encodes CASSFKKDRGYRETQYF.

The J gene is TRBJ1-5, the V gene TRBV2; no firm D call. This CDR3 comprises 13 residues. Trimming left V 1 base short and J 11 bases short, with 12 bases between. CDR1 SNHLY and CDR2 FYNNEI come from the germline V gene. The CDR3 region is CASSEGSSPAQHF. The DNA for the CDR3 is TGTGCCAGCAGTGAAGGGTCTTCCCCGGCCCAGCATTTT. Complete variable domain (other parts from reference TRBV2 and TRBJ1-5): EPEVTQTPSHQVTQMGQEVILRCVPISNHLYFYWYRQILGQKVEFLVSFYNNEISEKSEIFDDQFSVERPDGSNFTLKIRSTKLEDSAMYFCASSEGSSPAQHFGDGTRLSIL.

The chain combines TRBV9 with TRBJ2-7; TRBD1 aligns across 11 bases. Per germline, CDR1 SGDLS and CDR2 YYNGEE. This CDR3 spans 15 amino acids. Unmatched junction bases numbered 3, after V lost 0 bases and J lost 4 bases. Here the CDR3 reads CASSVGTGGDYEQYF. The DNA for the CDR3 is TGTGCCAGCAGCGTAGGGACAGGGGGCGATTACGAGCAGTACTTC.

In this sample, this clone turned up once. V gene TRBV19 combines with J gene TRBJ2-2; 7 bases align to TRBD1. Germline CDR1 and CDR2: LNHDA and SQIVND (reference sequence). This CDR3 spans 16 amino acids. V was pared by 7 bases and J by 0 bases, with 8 bases of the junction left unmatched. CDR3 sequence (DNA): TGTGCCAGTACCAGAAAGACAGGGCCGAACACCGGGGAGCTGTTTTTT. It translates to CASTRKTGPNTGELFF.

This chain uses TRBV5-1 with TRBJ2-7; weak D call: TRBD1 (6 bases). Germline values: CDR1 SGHRS, CDR2 YFSETQ. CDR3 length: 15 amino acids. Deletions cut 0 bases from V and 7 bases from J, with 17 bases between. The CDR3 spells CASSLAETGPREQYF. The CDR3 nucleotides are TGCGCCAGCAGCTTGGCTGAGACAGGTCCACGGGAGCAGTACTTC.

The chain carries TRBV9 and TRBJ2-2, with D hard to call. The CDR3 runs 12 residues. Trimming removed 2 bases from V and 7 bases from J, with 6 bases in between. The germline V gene encodes CDR1 SGDLS and CDR2 YYNGEE. The CDR3 DNA is TGTGCCAGCAGCGTCTTGGACGGGGAGCTGTTTTTT. Translating it yields CASSVLDGELFF.

This clone has just one count. The gene calls are TRBV24-1 and TRBJ1-1; D ambiguous. This CDR3 region has 16 residues. Germline CDR1 KGHDR, CDR2 SFDVKD. V lost 0 bases and J lost 0, with 10 bases in between. The CDR3 is CATSDLGNSLNTEAFF. The CDR3 DNA sequence: TGTGCCACCAGTGATTTGGGAAACAGTTTGAACACTGAAGCTTTCTTT.